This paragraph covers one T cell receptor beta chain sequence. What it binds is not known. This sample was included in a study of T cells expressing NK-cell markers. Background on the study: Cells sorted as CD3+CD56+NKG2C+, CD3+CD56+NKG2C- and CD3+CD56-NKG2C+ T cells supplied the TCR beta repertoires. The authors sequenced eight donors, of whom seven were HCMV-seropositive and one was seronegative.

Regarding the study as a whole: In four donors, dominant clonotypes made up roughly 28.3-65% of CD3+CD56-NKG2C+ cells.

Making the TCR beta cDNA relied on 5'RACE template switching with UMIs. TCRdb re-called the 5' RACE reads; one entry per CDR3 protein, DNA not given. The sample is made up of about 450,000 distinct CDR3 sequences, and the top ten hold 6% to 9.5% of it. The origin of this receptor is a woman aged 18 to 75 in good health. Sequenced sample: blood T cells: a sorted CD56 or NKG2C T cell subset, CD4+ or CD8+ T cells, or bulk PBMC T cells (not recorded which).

The CDR3 protein is CSVPGTFEYNEQFF. This sequence joins TRBV29-1 and TRBJ2-1; TCRdb's assignment of TRBD1 cannot be checked, as there is no DNA. The CDR3 length is 14 residues. Germline assignment: CDR1 SQVTM and CDR2 ANQGSEA.